This TCR beta chain was sequenced during a study of cytomegalovirus exposure and HLA in healthy donors. Broader study findings: Per a later analysis, HLA-associated TCR beta chains showed more clonal expansion than other, equally common TCR beta chains. Among immune exposure information, only CMV serostatus was available.

The PCR made use of 60 Vbeta and 13 Jbeta primers. Libraries were prepared by immunoSEQ multiplex PCR; TCRdb keeps only in-frame clonotypes and omits some of them. The repertoire holds roughly 45,000 clones, with 51% as singletons. The CDR3 has 14 amino acids. CDR1 is MDHEN, CDR2 SYDVKM, per germline. V was cut by 7 bases and J by 6 bases, with 15 bases left in between. Comment on this clone: Its antigen is undetermined.

This clonotype originated in a man between 60 and 75 years old in good health and CMV-seronegative. The sequencing sample was made of PBMCs. The chain is built from TRBV28 and TRBJ2-2, with D possibly TRBD1 on 5 matching bases. The CDR3 DNA follows: TGTGCCAGCACGACGCAGGGTGGGGCCGGGGAGCTGTTTTTT. Protein sequence: CASTTQGGAGELFF.